These 5 T cell receptor beta chains originate from one sample sequenced in a study of CD8+ T cells in alopecia areata. cDNA reverse transcribed from extracted RNA served as the sequencing template. Data came from immunoSEQ multiplex PCR; TCRdb stores just in-frame clones and leaves some out. This table holds 150,000 to 200,000 clones, around 64% found once. Treatment denoted: oral pan-JAK inhibitor, 5-10 mg twice daily. The sequencing here drew on CD4+ T cells sorted from blood, taken at approximately week 49, from a patient treated with tofacitinib. The receptor set was obtained from a human donor with alopecia areata.

The chain recombines TRBV25-1 with TRBJ1-3; D gene unclear. Deletions cut 3 bases from V and 1 base from J, with 7 bases between. The CDR3 loop spans 14 amino acids. Germline CDR1 is MGHDK and CDR2 is SYGVNS. The chain's CDR3 is CASSDWASGNTIYF. DNA of the CDR3: TGTGCCAGCAGTGATTGGGCTTCTGGAAACACCATATATTTT. The full variable domain, with the rest looked up from reference TRBV25-1 and TRBJ1-3, is EADIYQTPRYLVIGTGKKITLECSQTMGHDKMYWYQQDPGMELHLIHYSYGVNSTEKGDLSSESTVSRIRTEHFPLTLESARPSHTSQYLCASSDWASGNTIYFGEGSWLTVV.

V and J are TRBV6-6 and TRBJ2-7; D might be TRBD2 (5 bases). Trimming cost V 1 base and J 5 bases, with 9 bases left between them. Germline V gene data show CDR1 as MNHNY and CDR2 as SVGAGI (reference sequence). There are 13 residues in the CDR3. The CDR3 reads CASSYWERDEQYF. The CDR3, as DNA: TGTGCCAGCAGTTACTGGGAGAGGGACGAGCAGTACTTC.

The rearrangement joins TRBV25-1 to TRBJ1-2, with D hard to call. This CDR3 region has 11 residues. Per the germline V gene, CDR1 is MGHDK and CDR2 is SYGVNS. The germline V and J ends were trimmed by 3 bases and 4 bases, with 3 bases remaining between them. The CDR3 reads CASSDFYGYTF. DNA of the CDR3: TGTGCCAGCAGTGACTTCTATGGCTACACCTTC.

This clone has a handful of counts. The CDR3 sequence is CASIADRVSGYTF. The DNA of the CDR3 is TGTGCCAGCATTGCGGACAGGGTTTCCGGCTACACCTTC. The chain couples TRBV6-5 to TRBJ1-2; TRBD1 matches 8 bases. Germline CDR1 reads MNHEY; CDR2 reads SVGAGI. CDR3 length: 13 residues. Germline trimming cut 7 bases from V and 8 bases from J; bases unmatched to any gene: 9.

A single count supports this clone. The gene calls are TRBV14 and TRBJ1-2; tentatively, D is TRBD1 (6 bases). Germline V gene sequence: CDR1 SGHDN, CDR2 FVKESK. CDR3 length: 14 residues. V lost 0 bases, J lost 7 bases, and 12 bases lay in between. As DNA, the CDR3 is TGTGCCAGCAGCCAAGAATTACAGGGTCTTGGCTACACCTTC. It encodes CASSQELQGLGYTF.